This TCR beta chain was sequenced during a study of cytomegalovirus exposure and HLA in healthy donors. PCR primers comprised 60 Vbeta and 13 Jbeta primers. TCRdb's copy holds only in-frame clones and misses some; the assay was immunoSEQ multiplex PCR. The sample includes about 200,000 clones. V lost 1 base to trimming and J lost 0 bases, with 21 bases between them. The CDR3 runs 19 residues. The germline V gene has CDR1 SEHNR and CDR2 FQNEAQ (reference sequence). The sequenced material came from PBMCs. The rearrangement joins TRBV7-9 to TRBJ1-1, with D possibly matching TRBD1 (5 bases). The TCR sequence derives from a girl aged 2 to 10 in good health and CMV-seropositive. The DNA of the CDR3 is TGTGCCAGCAGCTTAGTAGGGGTCGACAGCCCTTACATGAACACTGAAGCTTTCTTT. The encoded protein is CASSLVGVDSPYMNTEAFF.